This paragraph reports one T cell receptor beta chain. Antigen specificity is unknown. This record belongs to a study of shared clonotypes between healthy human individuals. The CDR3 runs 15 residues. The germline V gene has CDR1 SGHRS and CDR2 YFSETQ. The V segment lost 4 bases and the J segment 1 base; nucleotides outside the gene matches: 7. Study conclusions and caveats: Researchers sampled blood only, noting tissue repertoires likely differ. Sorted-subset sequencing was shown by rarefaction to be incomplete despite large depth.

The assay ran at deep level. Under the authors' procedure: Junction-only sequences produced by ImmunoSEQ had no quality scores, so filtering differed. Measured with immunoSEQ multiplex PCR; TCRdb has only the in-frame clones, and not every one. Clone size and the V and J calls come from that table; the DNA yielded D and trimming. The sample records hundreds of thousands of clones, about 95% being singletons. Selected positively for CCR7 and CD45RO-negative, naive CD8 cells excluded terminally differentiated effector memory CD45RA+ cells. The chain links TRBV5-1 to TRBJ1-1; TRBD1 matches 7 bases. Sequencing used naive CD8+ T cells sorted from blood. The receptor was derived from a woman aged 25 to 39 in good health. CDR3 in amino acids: CASSMGQNGNTEAFF. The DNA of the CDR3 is TGCGCCAGCAGCATGGGACAGAACGGGAACACTGAAGCTTTCTTT.